The 21 T cell receptor beta chains below all came from one sample that was sequenced in a study of T cells and Merkel cell carcinoma outcomes. Sequencing used immunoSEQ multiplex PCR; TCRdb keeps in-frame clones, though not all of them. The repertoire consists of some 19,000 clones, with roughly 82% occurring once and the leading ten covering 3% to 3.5%. The material sequenced was tumor tissue from Merkel cell carcinoma. The source of these receptors is a human donor with Merkel cell carcinoma.

V usage is TRBV5-1 and J usage is TRBJ2-7, with D perhaps assigned TRBD1 or TRBD2 (5 bases each). In germline, CDR1 is SGHRS, CDR2 YFSETQ. V dropped 4 bases and J dropped 5 bases, with 19 bases sitting between them. This CDR3 comprises 15 residues. The CDR3: CASSLSGTTFNEQYF. CDR3 sequence (DNA): TGCGCCAGCAGCCTTTCCGGGACCACCTTTAACGAGCAGTACTTC.

The chain joins TRBV9 to TRBJ2-7; no clear D. The germline V gene has CDR1 SGDLS and CDR2 YYNGEE. Trimming took off 0 bases at V and 6 bases at J, with 10 bases between the two ends. This CDR3 region has 13 residues. DNA for the CDR3: TGTGCCAGCAGCGTAGCGTCTACGGGCGAGCAGTACTTC. Translated, it gives CASSVASTGEQYF.

This chain joins TRBV13 and TRBJ2-1; D is ambiguous. This CDR3 region has 15 residues. Trimming took off 4 bases at V and 5 bases at J, with 15 bases between the two ends. CDR1 and CDR2 (germline): PRHDT, FYEKMQ (reference sequence). CDR3 in amino acids: CASSYLGSSDNEQFF. CDR3 bases: TGTGCCAGCAGCTACCTAGGGTCATCCGACAATGAGCAGTTCTTC.

The V call is TRBV27, the J call TRBJ1-5; D uncertain. V dropped 5 bases and J dropped 0 bases, with 11 bases sitting between them. From germline, CDR1 is MNHEY and CDR2 SMNVEV (reference sequence). The CDR3 sequence is 15 residues long. CDR3 sequence: CASSAAPSSNQPQHF. Here the CDR3 DNA reads TGTGCCAGCAGTGCCGCCCCAAGTAGCAATCAGCCCCAGCATTTT.

This clone has a single count. This sequence joins TRBV5-1 and TRBJ1-1; D remains ambiguous. V was clipped by 5 bases and J by 0 bases, with 14 bases between them. The CDR3 consists of 15 residues. Germline V gene lookup returns CDR1 SGHRS and CDR2 YFSETQ. CDR3 nucleotide sequence: TGCGCCAGCAGTTCGGACCTCGGGGTGAACACTGAAGCTTTCTTT. The encoded protein is CASSSDLGVNTEAFF.

This chain joins TRBV18 and TRBJ2-1, with D hard to call. Trimming removed 3 bases from V and 5 bases from J, with 8 bases in between. The CDR3 runs to 13 residues. Germline-derived CDR1 and CDR2 are KGHSH and LQKENI. CDR3: CASSPRLNNEQFF. The CDR3 coding sequence is TGTGCCAGCTCACCGAGACTTAACAATGAGCAGTTCTTC. Full variable domain (remainder filled in from reference TRBV18 and TRBJ2-1): NAGVMQNPRHLVRRRGQEARLRCSPMKGHSHVYWYRQLPEEGLKFMVYLQKENIIDESGMPKERFSAEFPKEGPSILRIQQVVRGDSAAYFCASSPRLNNEQFFGPGTRLTVL.

The chain has TRBV4-1 and TRBJ1-1; D is unresolved. The germline gives CDR1 MGHRA, CDR2 YSYEKL. This CDR3 region has 15 residues. V was pared by 3 bases and J by 0 bases, with 11 bases between. CDR3 sequence reads: CASSQGRYLNTEAFF. The CDR3 DNA reads TGCGCCAGCAGCCAGGGGAGGTATTTGAACACTGAAGCTTTCTTT.

J is TRBJ2-5 and V is TRBV29-1, with D possibly being TRBD2 (6 bases). Germline V lookup: CDR1 SQVTM, CDR2 ANQGSEA. The CDR3 is made up of 11 amino acids. V dropped 5 bases and J dropped 5 bases, with 9 bases sitting between them. The CDR3 region has the DNA TGCAGCGTTCGCGGGGCCGAGACCCAGTACTTC. It codes for CSVRGAETQYF. Using reference TRBV29-1 and TRBJ2-5 for the parts outside the CDR3, the full variable domain is SAVISQKPSRDICQRGTSLTIQCQVDSQVTMMFWYRQQPGQSLTLIATANQGSEATYESGFVIDKFPISRPNLTFSTLTVSNMSPEDSSIYLCSVRGAETQYFGPGTRLLVL.

The CDR3 sequence is CASTPVLVAETQYF. The CDR3 DNA sequence: TGTGCCAGCACCCCGGTACTAGTCGCAGAGACCCAGTACTTC. The rearrangement uses TRBV7-9 and TRBJ2-5; possibly TRBD2 for D (5 bases). The CDR3 has 14 amino acids. Germline CDR1 and CDR2: SEHNR and FQNEAQ (reference sequence). Trimming took off 7 bases at V and 4 bases at J, with 16 bases between the two ends.

There are a few counts of this clone. V and J are TRBV5-5 and TRBJ2-3, with TRBD2 matching 8 bases. Germline CDR1 is SGHKS and CDR2 is YYEKEE (reference sequence). The CDR3 has 15 residues. The ends lost 4 bases at V and 8 bases at J; junction bases unmatched: 12. This chain's CDR3 is CASSPLGLDVPTQYF. CDR3 coding DNA: TGTGCCAGCAGCCCTCTGGGACTAGATGTACCTACGCAGTATTTT.

The chain couples TRBV5-6 to TRBJ2-3; D gene uncertain. V gave up 0 bases and J gave up 9 bases, with 8 bases separating them. CDR1 is SGHDT and CDR2 is YYEEEE in the germline V gene. The CDR3 contains 12 residues. The CDR3 sequence: CASSLVGLTQYF. CDR3 in DNA: TGTGCCAGCAGCTTGGTCGGATTGACGCAGTATTTT.

The CDR3 protein is CASSVGGIERGKYNEQFF. In DNA, the CDR3 is TGTGCCAGCAGCGTAGGAGGGATTGAGCGGGGAAAATACAATGAGCAGTTCTTC. The chain links TRBV9 to TRBJ2-1, with 7 bases lining up with TRBD2. CDR1 and CDR2 (germline): SGDLS, YYNGEE. The CDR3 totals 18 residues. Trimming took 0 bases from V and 4 from J; bases not matched to a gene: 13.

The chain links TRBV11-3 to TRBJ2-3; 7 positions match TRBD2. Per the germline V gene, CDR1 is SGHNT and CDR2 is YENEEA. The V gene end was trimmed by 6 bases and the J gene end by 4 bases; junction bases not matched to a gene: 4. The CDR3 is 13 residues long. CDR3 nucleotide sequence: TGTGCCAGCAGGGGGGAGGGATCAGATACGCAGTATTTT. The encoded protein is CASRGEGSDTQYF.

V is TRBV5-4 and J is TRBJ2-1; maybe TRBD2 (6 bases). Germline V CDR1 and CDR2: SGHNT, YYREEE (reference sequence). The CDR3 has 13 amino acids. V was shortened by 4 bases and J by 6 bases, with 11 bases between the two germline ends. The CDR3 coding sequence is TGTGCCAGCAGCCTAGCGAGTTTCAATGAGCAGTTCTTC. It codes for CASSLASFNEQFF.

In its sample, this clone was seen a few times. The CDR3 DNA sequence: TGTGCCAGCAGCACCGGACTGGGAAACACCATATATTTT. Amino acids: CASSTGLGNTIYF. The chain recombines TRBV13 with TRBJ1-3; D is uncertain. Trimming removed 5 bases from V and 4 bases from J, with 9 bases in between. Germline CDR1 PRHDT, CDR2 FYEKMQ (reference sequence). This CDR3 contains 13 residues.

A single count supports this clone. The gene calls are TRBV5-1 and TRBJ1-1; D possibly corresponds to TRBD1 (5 bases). CDR3 size: 15 residues. The V end lost 1 base, the J end lost 1 base, and 11 bases lay between the germline ends. CDR1 is SGHRS, CDR2 YFSETQ, per germline. The CDR3 spells CASSLSGTKNTEAFF. In DNA form, the CDR3 reads TGCGCCAGCAGCTTGTCTGGGACGAAGAACACTGAAGCTTTCTTT. The full variable domain, its missing parts supplied by reference TRBV5-1 and TRBJ1-1, is KAGVTQTPRYLIKTRGQQVTLSCSPISGHRSVSWYQQTPGQGLQFLFEYFSETQRNKGNFPGRFSGRQFSNSRSEMNVSTLELGDSALYLCASSLSGTKNTEAFFGQGTRLTVV.

This clone was found once. The V call is TRBV7-9, the J call TRBJ2-7; 7 positions agree with TRBD2. Germline V gene lookup returns CDR1 SEHNR and CDR2 FQNEAQ (reference sequence). The CDR3 is made up of 14 amino acids. The ends lost 5 bases at V and 9 bases at J; junction bases unmatched: 13. This chain's CDR3 is CASSAGTMNVRQYF. The CDR3 DNA reads TGTGCCAGCAGCGCCGGGACTATGAATGTACGGCAGTACTTC.

The chain uses TRBV18 and TRBJ2-7; 10 bases are shared with TRBD1. V lost 4 bases and J lost 4; bases outside the gene matches: 7. Germline V gene sequence: CDR1 KGHSH, CDR2 LQKENI. The CDR3 loop spans 15 amino acids. The CDR3 is CASSLPGTGVYEQYF. The CDR3 DNA follows: TGTGCCAGCTCACTTCCCGGGACAGGGGTGTACGAGCAGTACTTC. Looking up the rest from reference TRBV18 and TRBJ2-7 gives the full variable domain: NAGVMQNPRHLVRRRGQEARLRCSPMKGHSHVYWYRQLPEEGLKFMVYLQKENIIDESGMPKERFSAEFPKEGPSILRIQQVVRGDSAAYFCASSLPGTGVYEQYFGPGTRLTVT.

In its sample, this clone was seen once. The CDR3 loop reads CASSTRTGGEQYF. In DNA form, the CDR3 reads TGTGCCAGTAGTACCAGGACAGGAGGCGAGCAGTACTTC. The chain joins TRBV19 to TRBJ2-7; 7 nucleotides line up with TRBD1. CDR1 and CDR2 from the germline V gene are LNHDA and SQIVND (reference sequence). The length of the CDR3 is 13 residues. V shed 4 bases, J shed 6 bases, and the junction held 6 bases outside the gene matches.

V and J are TRBV5-6 and TRBJ1-6, with D possibly TRBD1 on 5 matching bases. Germline CDR1 SGHDT, CDR2 YYEEEE. Trimming stripped 0 bases from V and 7 bases from J, with 11 bases between. The CDR3 totals 15 residues. The CDR3 reads CASSLVGEWNSPLHF. CDR3 DNA sequence: TGTGCCAGCAGCTTGGTAGGGGAATGGAATTCACCCCTCCACTTT.

The chain is built from TRBV5-1 and TRBJ2-7; 8 bases are a match to TRBD1. Germline V gene data show CDR1 as SGHRS and CDR2 as YFSETQ. The ends lost 0 bases at V and 5 bases at J; junction bases unmatched: 7. The CDR3 contains 15 residues. CDR3 nucleotides: TGCGCCAGCAGCTTGGTGGGACAGGTCGCCCACGAGCAGTACTTC. This sequence encodes CASSLVGQVAHEQYF.